This is a list of T cell receptor beta chains from one sample in a study of blood T cell repertoires in COVID-19. The assay was immunoSEQ multiplex PCR, and TCRdb's table has in-frame clones only and misses some. The profile shows about 190,000 clones, roughly 82% of them singletons. The sequencing input was PBMCs or T cells enriched from blood (not recorded which). All receptors come from a woman in her fifties or sixties with acute COVID-19. CDR3s include the opening cysteine and the closing phenylalanine or tryptophan. The D gene is left open where the match is weak. Clone size is not always given. Where it is, it says once, few, many or a class for expanded clones.

V: TRBV18
D: TRBD1
size: once
J: TRBJ1-2
DNA: TGTGCCAGCTCACCACCGGCAGGGGGTAGTGGCTACACCTTC
CDR3: CASSPPAGGSGYTF

V: TRBV6-5
D: NA
size: NA
J: TRBJ2-4
DNA: TGTGCCAGCAGTCCAAACGGTTCTGGTAGTAAGTACTTC
CDR3: CASSPNGSGSKYF

V: TRBV12-3/TRBV12-4
D: NA
size: NA
J: TRBJ2-3
DNA: TGTGCCAGCACCAGACAGGACACAGATACGCAGTATTTT
CDR3: CASTRQDTDTQYF

V: TRBV25-1
D: TRBD2
size: once
J: TRBJ2-2
DNA: TGTGCCAGCGGGGGAGGGGTAAGGAACACCGGGGAGCTGTTTTTT
CDR3: CASGGGVRNTGELFF

V: TRBV4-2
D: NA
size: NA
J: TRBJ1-5
DNA: TGTGCCAGCAGCCAAGCAGAACAGGATAGCAATCAGCCCCAGCATTTT
CDR3: CASSQAEQDSNQPQHF

V: TRBV7-2
D: TRBD1
size: NA
J: TRBJ1-5
DNA: TGTGCCAGCAGCTTAGCCCAGGGGGCGGTTCAGCCCCAGCATTTT
CDR3: CASSLAQGAVQPQHF

V: TRBV18
D: NA
size: few
J: TRBJ1-3
DNA: TGTGCCAGCTCACCGGACAGCTCTGGAAACACCATATATTTT
CDR3: CASSPDSSGNTIYF

V: TRBV7-9
D: NA
size: NA
J: TRBJ2-5
DNA: TGTGCCAGCAGCTTAGTAAAGAACAGGGAAGAGACCCAGTACTTC
CDR3: CASSLVKNREETQYF

V: TRBV9
D: NA
size: NA
J: TRBJ1-1
DNA: TGTGCCAGCAGCGTAGAATGGGGGGGTGGCACTGAAGCTTTCTTT
CDR3: CASSVEWGGGTEAFF

V: TRBV29-1
D: NA
size: NA
J: TRBJ1-2
DNA: TGCAGCGTTGAAGATTATCGGGATGGCTACACCTTC
CDR3: CSVEDYRDGYTF

V: TRBV4-1
D: TRBD1
size: NA
J: TRBJ1-6
DNA: TGCGCCAGCAGCCAAGATCCGGGACAGGGATACCTAAGCTCCTATAATTCACCCCTCCACTTT
CDR3: CASSQDPGQGYLSSYNSPLHF

V: TRBV27
D: NA
size: NA
J: TRBJ2-1
DNA: TGTGCCAGCAGTTCACATGTTAGGCGCGGTGAGCAGTTCTTC
CDR3: CASSSHVRRGEQFF

V: TRBV28
D: NA
size: NA
J: TRBJ1-1
DNA: TGTGCCAGCAGTTTATTAATCTCGCTGGCAAAAGCTGAAGCTTTCTTT
CDR3: CASSLLISLAKAEAFF

V: TRBV6-5
D: NA
size: NA
J: TRBJ2-7
DNA: TGTGCCAGCAGTTACCTAAGCGGAGGCAGGGGCGAGCAGTACTTC
CDR3: CASSYLSGGRGEQYF

V: TRBV7-9
D: NA
size: NA
J: TRBJ2-7
DNA: TGTGCCAGCAGTTATAGCGGCAGCTCCTACGAGCAGTACTTC
CDR3: CASSYSGSSYEQYF

V: TRBV7-2
D: NA
size: NA
J: TRBJ2-2
DNA: TGTGCCAGCAGCCCACCCGGTGGGGCGAGAGGGGAGCTGTTTTTT
CDR3: CASSPPGGARGELFF

V: TRBV27
D: NA
size: NA
J: TRBJ2-2
DNA: TGTGCCAGCAGTTATCTGGACAAGTTGGGCGGGGAGCTGTTTTTT
CDR3: CASSYLDKLGGELFF

V: TRBV6-5
D: TRBD2
size: once
J: TRBJ2-1
DNA: TGTGCCACAGAGATGACTAGCGGGGGGAATGAGCAGTTCTTC
CDR3: CATEMTSGGNEQFF

V: TRBV23-1
D: TRBD1
size: NA
J: TRBJ1-2
DNA: TGCGCCAGCAGTCAATACCGGGACAGGGTTACCTATGGCTACACCTTC
CDR3: CASSQYRDRVTYGYTF

V: TRBV21-1
D: NA
size: NA
J: TRBJ1-1
DNA: TGTGCCAGCAGTAGACAGGCGCTGATGAACACTGAAGCTTTCTTT
CDR3: CASSRQALMNTEAFF

V: TRBV6-5
D: NA
size: NA
J: TRBJ1-5
DNA: TGTGCCAGCAGGCCAGGGGATAAGGGTCAGCCCCAGCATTTT
CDR3: CASRPGDKGQPQHF

V: TRBV27
D: NA
size: NA
J: TRBJ1-6
DNA: TGTGCCAGCAGGAACAGGGACCCCTATAATTCACCCCTCCACTTT
CDR3: CASRNRDPYNSPLHF

V: TRBV5-1
D: NA
size: NA
J: TRBJ1-2
DNA: TGCGCCAGCAGCCCAGGTGGTGGTCGCTATGGCTACACCTTC
CDR3: CASSPGGGRYGYTF

V: TRBV7-2
D: NA
size: NA
J: TRBJ1-3
DNA: TGTGCCAGCAGTTCCGGCCCCGAGGCTGGAAACACCATATATTTT
CDR3: CASSSGPEAGNTIYF

V: TRBV5-4
D: NA
size: few
J: TRBJ1-4
DNA: TGTGCCAGCAGCGAGGTTCAACAGGGTCAGGATGAAAAACTGTTTTTT
CDR3: CASSEVQQGQDEKLFF

V: TRBV3-1/TRBV3-2
D: TRBD1
size: few
J: TRBJ1-1
DNA: TGTGCCAGCAGCCAAGCAGGGGGGAGCACTGAAGCTTTCTTT
CDR3: CASSQAGGSTEAFF

V: TRBV4-1
D: NA
size: NA
J: TRBJ1-1
DNA: TGCGCCAGCAGCCTAAACAGGAACACTGAAGCTTTCTTT
CDR3: CASSLNRNTEAFF

V: TRBV9
D: NA
size: once
J: TRBJ2-2
DNA: TGTGCCAGCAGTAGCGGAACGAACACCGGGGAGCTGTTTTTT
CDR3: CASSSGTNTGELFF

V: TRBV9
D: TRBD1
size: NA
J: TRBJ1-1
DNA: TGTGCCAGCAGTCAGGGGGACGACACTGAAGCTTTCTTT
CDR3: CASSQGDDTEAFF

V: TRBV1
D: NA
size: few
J: TRBJ1-2
DNA: TGCACCAGCCCGCCGTTGGCGGATGGCTACACCTTC
CDR3: CTSPPLADGYTF

V: TRBV4-2
D: NA
size: NA
J: TRBJ1-4
DNA: TGTGCCAGCAGGTTACAGGGTGCTAATGAAAAACTGTTTTTT
CDR3: CASRLQGANEKLFF

V: TRBV11-1
D: NA
size: once
J: TRBJ1-1
DNA: TGTGCCAGCAGCCCATATGGACACCCGAACACTGAAGCTTTCTTT
CDR3: CASSPYGHPNTEAFF

V: TRBV4-3
D: NA
size: few
J: TRBJ2-3
DNA: TGCGCCAGCAGCCAAGCCCCCAGGGGCCTAAGCACAGATACGCAGTATTTT
CDR3: CASSQAPRGLSTDTQYF

V: TRBV4-3
D: TRBD2
size: NA
J: TRBJ2-5
DNA: TGCGCCAGCAGCCAAAACGGAGCGGGGGGGGTACAAGAGACCCAGTACTTC
CDR3: CASSQNGAGGVQETQYF

V: TRBV5-1
D: TRBD1
size: NA
J: TRBJ2-2
DNA: TGCGCCAGCGGCTCCGGGACAGAGTACACCGGGGAGCTGTTTTTT
CDR3: CASGSGTEYTGELFF

V: TRBV28
D: NA
size: NA
J: TRBJ2-5
DNA: TGTGCCACCACTAAAGAGACCCAGTACTTC
CDR3: CATTKETQYF

V: TRBV13
D: TRBD2
size: NA
J: TRBJ2-2
DNA: TGTGCCAGCAGTTCCCTAGCGGGATTTAAAAGCGCCGGGGAGCTGTTTTTT
CDR3: CASSSLAGFKSAGELFF

V: TRBV21-1
D: NA
size: NA
J: TRBJ2-2
DNA: TGTGCCAGCAGCAGCCCGGGGGCCGGGGAGCTGTTTTTT
CDR3: CASSSPGAGELFF

V: TRBV24-1
D: TRBD1
size: NA
J: TRBJ1-2
DNA: TGTGCCACCAGCCCCGACAGGGTTTCGAGTAGCGGCTACACCTTC
CDR3: CATSPDRVSSSGYTF

V: TRBV27
D: TRBD2
size: NA
J: TRBJ2-2
DNA: TGTGCCAGCAGTTCCCCGGGACTAGCGGGAACCGGGGAGCTGTTTTTT
CDR3: CASSSPGLAGTGELFF

V: TRBV5-4
D: TRBD2
size: NA
J: TRBJ2-5
DNA: TGTGCCAGCAGCCCATGGGCTGGGACTAGCGGGGGGGAGACCCAGTACTTC
CDR3: CASSPWAGTSGGETQYF

V: TRBV19
D: TRBD1
size: few
J: TRBJ2-3
DNA: TGTGCCAGTAGTACGCGAGGATGGACAGGGGGGACCACAGATACGCAGTATTTT
CDR3: CASSTRGWTGGTTDTQYF

V: TRBV5-1
D: NA
size: NA
J: TRBJ2-7
DNA: TGCGCCAGCATTTTAGAGGCCTACGAGCAGTACTTC
CDR3: CASILEAYEQYF

V: TRBV9
D: TRBD2
size: NA
J: TRBJ2-1
DNA: TGTGCCAGCAGCATAAGACTAGCAGGCTACAATGAGCAGTTCTTC
CDR3: CASSIRLAGYNEQFF

V: TRBV6-5
D: TRBD2
size: NA
J: TRBJ2-3
DNA: TGTGCCAGCAGTCGGACTAGTACATCAGATACGCAGTATTTT
CDR3: CASSRTSTSDTQYF

V: TRBV18
D: NA
size: NA
J: TRBJ1-6
DNA: TGTGCCAGCTCCCTCAGGACAGCCGGAGATTCACCCCTCCACTTT
CDR3: CASSLRTAGDSPLHF

V: TRBV5-1
D: NA
size: NA
J: TRBJ2-3
DNA: TGCGCCAGCACCCTACAGATCTTCACAGATACGCAGTATTTT
CDR3: CASTLQIFTDTQYF

V: TRBV9
D: TRBD2
size: NA
J: TRBJ2-1
DNA: TGTGCCAGCAGCGTAGCTCTTAGCGGGAGTTCGAAGCAGTTCTTC
CDR3: CASSVALSGSSKQFF

V: TRBV28
D: TRBD1
size: NA
J: TRBJ1-2
DNA: TGTGCCAGCATTGCCGGACAGGGGTGGAACTATGGCTACACCTTC
CDR3: CASIAGQGWNYGYTF

V: TRBV11-2
D: TRBD1
size: NA
J: TRBJ2-1
DNA: TGTGCCAGCAGCTTTTGGGCCCTCCCGAGACAGGGTACCTACAATGAGCAGTTCTTC
CDR3: CASSFWALPRQGTYNEQFF

V: TRBV6-2/TRBV6-3
D: NA
size: NA
J: TRBJ2-5
DNA: TGTGCCAGCAGTAGGCCCCAGGGGGGGACCCAGTACTTC
CDR3: CASSRPQGGTQYF

V: TRBV19
D: NA
size: NA
J: TRBJ1-5
DNA: TGTGCCAGCGAACCCTATTTAAGCAGCAATCAGCCCCAGCATTTT
CDR3: CASEPYLSSNQPQHF

V: TRBV24-1
D: NA
size: NA
J: TRBJ2-2
DNA: TGTGCCACCATCGCAGGGCCGGGCCCCCGGGAGCTGTTTTTT
CDR3: CATIAGPGPRELFF

V: TRBV6-5
D: TRBD2
size: NA
J: TRBJ2-7
DNA: TGTGCCAGCAGTTACTCGACTAGCTGGTCGGGGTACGAGCAGTACTTC
CDR3: CASSYSTSWSGYEQYF

V: TRBV27
D: NA
size: NA
J: TRBJ2-7
DNA: TGTGCCAGCAGTCGAGTGGCGGGCAAATGGGGCGAGCAGTACTTC
CDR3: CASSRVAGKWGEQYF